The clone carrying this TCR beta chain has a count of ten or more. No antigen is known for it. The time point was: patch test 1, 2 weeks after DPC sensitization. Treatment in this sample: therapeutic diphenylcyclopropenone sensitization with weekly scalp DPC. TCRdb reprocessed the RACE reads via MiXCR and lists one record per CDR3 protein. The table includes just under 350,000 distinct CDR3 sequences, around 7% detected once. Germline CDR1 is LGHDT and CDR2 is YNNKEL (reference sequence). The CDR3 sequence is 14 residues long. Trimming stripped 0 bases from V and 2 bases from J, with 5 bases between. The data are from a study of human T cells and chemical hapten exposure. Study-wide findings and caveats: The formation of large CDR3 similarity clusters by expanded TCRs significantly exceeded that of controls.

The sequence was obtained from a young woman with alopecia areata. Some clones in this sample may be carry-over from other donors' samples. The chain combines TRBV3-1 with TRBJ1-5, with D unresolved. The input for sequencing was whole blood, taken in connection with sensitization to the hapten diphenylcyclopropenone (DPC). CDR3 amino acids: CASSQEVGNQPQHF. CDR3 sequence (DNA): TGTGCCAGCAGCCAAGAAGTGGGCAATCAGCCCCAGCATTTT. The variable domain in full, completed from reference TRBV3-1 and TRBJ1-5, reads DTAVSQTPKYLVTQMGNDKSIKCEQNLGHDTMYWYKQDSKKFLKIMFSYNNKELIINETVPNRFSPKSPDKAHLNLHINSLELGDSAVYFCASSQEVGNQPQHFGDGTRLSIL.